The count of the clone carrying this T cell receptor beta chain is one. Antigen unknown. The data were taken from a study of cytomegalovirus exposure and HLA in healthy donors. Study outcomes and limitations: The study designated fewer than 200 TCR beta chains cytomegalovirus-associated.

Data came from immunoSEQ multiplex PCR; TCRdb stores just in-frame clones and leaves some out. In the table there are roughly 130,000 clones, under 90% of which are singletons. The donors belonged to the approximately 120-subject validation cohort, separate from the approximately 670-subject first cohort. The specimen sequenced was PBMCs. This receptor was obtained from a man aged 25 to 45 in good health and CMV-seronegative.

The CDR3 nucleotides read TGCGCCAGCAGCTTAAGTCCGGGCCAAGAGACCCAGTACTTC. Protein: CASSLSPGQETQYF. This sequence joins TRBV5-1 and TRBJ2-5; D is unresolved. The CDR3 extends over 14 amino acids. The germline CDR1 and CDR2 sequences are SGHRS and YFSETQ. Trimming removed 2 bases at V and 1 base at J, with 9 bases between. Together with reference TRBV5-1 and TRBJ2-5, the CDR3 gives the full variable domain: KAGVTQTPRYLIKTRGQQVTLSCSPISGHRSVSWYQQTPGQGLQFLFEYFSETQRNKGNFPGRFSGRQFSNSRSEMNVSTLELGDSALYLCASSLSPGQETQYFGPGTRLLVL.